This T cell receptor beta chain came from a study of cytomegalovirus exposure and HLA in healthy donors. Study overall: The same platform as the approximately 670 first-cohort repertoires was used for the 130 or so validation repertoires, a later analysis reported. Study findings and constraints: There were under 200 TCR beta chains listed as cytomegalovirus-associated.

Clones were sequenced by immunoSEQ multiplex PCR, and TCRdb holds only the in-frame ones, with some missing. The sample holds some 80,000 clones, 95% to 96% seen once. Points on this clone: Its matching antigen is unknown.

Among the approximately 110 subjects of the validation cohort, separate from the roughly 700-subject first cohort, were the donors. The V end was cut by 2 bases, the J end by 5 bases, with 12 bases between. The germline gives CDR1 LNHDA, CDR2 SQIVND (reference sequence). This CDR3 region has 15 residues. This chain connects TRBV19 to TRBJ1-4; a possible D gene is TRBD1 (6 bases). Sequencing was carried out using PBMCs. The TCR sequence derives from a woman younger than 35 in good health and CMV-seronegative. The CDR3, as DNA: TGTGCCAGTAGTATAAAGGACAGCTTGAATGAAAAACTGTTTTTT. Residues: CASSIKDSLNEKLFF.